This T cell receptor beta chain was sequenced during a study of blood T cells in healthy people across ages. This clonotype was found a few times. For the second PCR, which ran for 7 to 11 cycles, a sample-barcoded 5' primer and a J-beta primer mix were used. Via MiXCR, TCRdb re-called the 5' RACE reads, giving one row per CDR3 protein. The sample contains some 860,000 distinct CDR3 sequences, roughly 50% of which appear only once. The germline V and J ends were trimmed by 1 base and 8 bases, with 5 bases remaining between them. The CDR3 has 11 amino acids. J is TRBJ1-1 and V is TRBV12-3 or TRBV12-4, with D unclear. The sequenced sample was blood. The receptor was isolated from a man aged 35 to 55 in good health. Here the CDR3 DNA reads TGTGCCAGCAGTTTAGGAGTGGAAGCTTTCTTT. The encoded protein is CASSLGVEAFF.